This TCR beta chain was sequenced during a study of CD8+CD57+ T cells in acquired aplastic anemia. Study background: Each DNA sample taken from sorted CD4+ and CD8+ cells came to approximately 3 ug on average. Study findings and constraints: Patients and controls were found to share twenty-nine CD8+ CDR3 sequences.

CDR3 and TCR beta VDJ profiling relied on genomic DNA as the template. TCRdb re-called the reads with MiXCR, one entry per CDR3 protein. This table has 250,000 to 350,000 distinct CDR3 sequences, 55% to 60% appearing once. The V gene's germline CDR1 is MGHRA and CDR2 YSYEKL. The CDR3 covers 17 residues. V lost 5 bases and J lost 3, with 22 bases in between. This clonotype came up many times. Its antigen is undetermined. This receptor was taken from a human donor with severe aplastic anemia or a healthy control (not recorded which). The chain couples TRBV4-1 to TRBJ1-2, with D perhaps TRBD1 (6 bases). Sequencing used sorted CD4+, CD8+, or CD8+CD57+ T cells (not recorded which) from PBMCs. CDR3: CASSAGGDGKTHYGYTF. In DNA, the CDR3 is TGCGCCAGCAGCGCCGGGGGCGACGGAAAAACACACTATGGCTACACCTTC.